What follows is one TCR beta chain and its context. Its antigen is unidentified. This CDR3 region has 13 residues. Deletions cut 1 base from V and 8 bases from J, with 8 bases between. Looked up from germline, CDR1 is SGHNT and CDR2 is YENEEA. With 60 Vbeta and 13 Jbeta primers, the PCR was carried out. This table comes from immunoSEQ multiplex PCR, and its TCRdb copy is limited to in-frame clones, with some not included. The sample consists of around 100,000 clones, roughly 75% of them appearing once. The data stem from a study of cytomegalovirus exposure and HLA in healthy donors. Study-wide points: The authors listed around 150 TCR beta chains as cytomegalovirus-associated. Trimming of TCR beta V- and J-genes showed a link, identified in a later analysis, to a missense DCLRE1C variant. For most TCR beta V segments, an earlier analysis put the productive rate at about 87% or about 30% of the time.

The specimen was PBMCs. The receptor was derived from a male donor in good health and CMV-seropositive. The chain couples TRBV11-3 to TRBJ1-4; D uncertain. CDR3 coding DNA: TGTGCCAGCAGCTTAGGGAGTGGGGAAAAACTGTTTTTT. Translating gives CASSLGSGEKLFF.